A single sample is the source of the 14 T cell receptor beta chains below, sequenced in a study of T cells in localized non-small cell lung cancer. TCRdb's table, derived via immunoSEQ multiplex PCR, lists solely in-frame clones and lacks some. In the table there are roughly 13,000 clones, roughly 87% of which are singletons. This material consisted of peripheral blood mononuclear cells, taken before any cancer treatment. The receptors were gathered from a man aged 40 to 75 with stage III lung adenocarcinoma.

This clone was observed once. The gene calls are TRBV29-1 and TRBJ2-4, with 11 positions matching TRBD2. CDR3 size: 13 residues. Germline assignment: CDR1 SQVTM and CDR2 ANQGSEA. After removal of 8 bases from V and 9 bases from J, the junction contained 9 bases not matched to a gene. The CDR3 DNA sequence: TGCAGCATTACACTAGCGGGAGACGGCATTCAGTACTTC. Amino acid sequence: CSITLAGDGIQYF.

The V and J genes are TRBV19 and TRBJ2-7, with 9 bases matching TRBD2. Germline V gives CDR1 LNHDA, CDR2 SQIVND (reference sequence). J lost 0 bases, V lost 2 bases, and 2 bases had no gene match. This CDR3 comprises 15 residues. The CDR3 spells CASSITSGRSYEQYF. The CDR3 DNA follows: TGTGCCAGTAGTATAACTAGCGGGCGCTCCTACGAGCAGTACTTC.

This rearrangement joins TRBV11-2 to TRBJ2-5, with D unclear. The CDR3 loop spans 11 amino acids. Trimming took 3 bases from V and 9 from J, leaving 8 bases between them. Germline V gene data show CDR1 as SGHAT and CDR2 as FQNNGV. The CDR3 reads CASSLDRAQYF. DNA of the CDR3: TGTGCCAGCAGCTTGGACCGCGCCCAGTACTTC.

This rearrangement joins TRBV13 to TRBJ2-3, with D unclear. This CDR3 contains 12 residues. Between the trimmed V and J ends, which lost 1 base and 4 bases, there was a span of 3 bases. Looked up from germline, CDR1 is PRHDT and CDR2 is FYEKMQ (reference sequence). The CDR3 reads CASSLVADTQYF. As DNA, the CDR3 is TGTGCCAGCAGCTTAGTCGCAGATACGCAGTATTTT.

This chain links TRBV4-1 with TRBJ2-5, with 14 bases aligning to TRBD2. Germline CDR1 is MGHRA and CDR2 is YSYEKL. This CDR3 is 17 amino acids long. With 0 bases clipped from V and 3 bases from J, the junction kept 3 bases outside the gene matches. CDR3 protein: CASSQDRGLAGEETQYF. In nucleotides, the CDR3 is TGCGCCAGCAGCCAAGATCGGGGACTAGCGGGAGAAGAGACCCAGTACTTC.

The V gene is TRBV6-1, the J gene TRBJ2-1, with 8 bases lining up with TRBD2. Germline lookup yields CDR1 MNHNS and CDR2 SASEGT. The trim removed 5 bases at V and 0 bases at J, leaving 3 bases unmatched. This CDR3 has 15 residues. The CDR3 bases are TGTGCCAGCAGTACCGGGACTAGCTCCTACAATGAGCAGTTCTTC. Encoded protein: CASSTGTSSYNEQFF.

The rearrangement uses TRBV28 and TRBJ2-1; TRBD2 agrees at 7 bases. The CDR3 extends over 16 amino acids. After removal of 7 bases from V and 1 base from J, the junction contained 10 bases not matched to a gene. Germline loops: CDR1 MDHEN, CDR2 SYDVKM. The CDR3 DNA reads as TGTGCCAGCACCTTGGGGCTAGCGGAATCCTACAATGAGCAGTTCTTC. This gives the protein CASTLGLAESYNEQFF.

V is TRBV5-8 and J is TRBJ2-7, with 8 bases fitting TRBD2. Germline loops: CDR1 SGHTS, CDR2 YDEGEE. J was trimmed by 4 bases and V by 2 bases; bases with no gene match: 11. CDR3 size: 16 residues. CDR3 sequence reads: CASSLPRIAGIYEQYF. CDR3 sequence (DNA): TGTGCCAGCAGCTTACCGCGGATAGCGGGAATTTACGAGCAGTACTTC.

This chain uses TRBV19 with TRBJ2-2; D is ambiguous. CDR3 length: 12 amino acids. Germline CDR1 is LNHDA and CDR2 is SQIVND (reference sequence). The V end lost 4 bases, the J end lost 7 bases, and 7 bases lay between the germline ends. In DNA, the CDR3 is TGTGCCAGTAGTACCAAAGGCGGGGAGCTGTTTTTT. Its translation is CASSTKGGELFF.

V gene TRBV6-6 combines with J gene TRBJ1-2; D is perhaps TRBD1 (5 bases). The germline gives CDR1 MNHNY, CDR2 SVGAGI (reference sequence). This CDR3 region has 13 residues. The ends were cut back, 6 bases at V and 4 bases at J, with 12 bases in the middle. Here the CDR3 reads CASSRGGSYGYTF. As DNA, the CDR3 is TGTGCCAGCAGCCGGGGGGGGTCCTATGGCTACACCTTC.

The chain employs TRBV5-1 and TRBJ2-1; 7 bases agree with TRBD2. The trim removed 0 bases at V and 7 bases at J, leaving 10 bases unmatched. Germline CDR1 SGHRS, CDR2 YFSETQ. CDR3 length: 16 amino acids. CDR3 coding DNA: TGCGCCAGCAGCTTGGGTGGGGAGACTAGCCAGAATGAGCAGTTCTTC. Protein: CASSLGGETSQNEQFF.

The genes are TRBV1 and TRBJ1-5; the table calls TRBD1, which could not be checked here. TRBV1 corresponds to a pseudogene. The length of the CDR3 is 14 residues. The CDR3 DNA follows: TGCACCAGCAGCCATGACAGGGACGATCAGCCCCAGCATTTT. The encoded protein is CTSSHDRDDQPQHF.

The chain recombines TRBV27 with TRBJ2-1; possible D gene TRBD1, 5 bases. The germline gives CDR1 MNHEY, CDR2 SMNVEV (reference sequence). CDR3 length: 14 amino acids. The V end lost 2 bases, the J end lost 6 bases, and 11 bases lay between the germline ends. CDR3: CASSLMGPGNEQFF. The DNA for the CDR3 is TGTGCCAGCAGTTTAATGGGGCCCGGCAATGAGCAGTTCTTC.

The chain is built from TRBV11-2 and TRBJ1-3; maybe TRBD1 (5 bases). CDR1 is SGHAT and CDR2 is FQNNGV in the germline V gene. The CDR3 spans 16 residues. V lost 5 bases and J 2 bases, leaving 16 bases between the germline ends. CDR3 in DNA: TGTGCCAGCAGCGTTCGGGACGGAGTAGCTGGAAACACCATATATTTT. Residues: CASSVRDGVAGNTIYF.